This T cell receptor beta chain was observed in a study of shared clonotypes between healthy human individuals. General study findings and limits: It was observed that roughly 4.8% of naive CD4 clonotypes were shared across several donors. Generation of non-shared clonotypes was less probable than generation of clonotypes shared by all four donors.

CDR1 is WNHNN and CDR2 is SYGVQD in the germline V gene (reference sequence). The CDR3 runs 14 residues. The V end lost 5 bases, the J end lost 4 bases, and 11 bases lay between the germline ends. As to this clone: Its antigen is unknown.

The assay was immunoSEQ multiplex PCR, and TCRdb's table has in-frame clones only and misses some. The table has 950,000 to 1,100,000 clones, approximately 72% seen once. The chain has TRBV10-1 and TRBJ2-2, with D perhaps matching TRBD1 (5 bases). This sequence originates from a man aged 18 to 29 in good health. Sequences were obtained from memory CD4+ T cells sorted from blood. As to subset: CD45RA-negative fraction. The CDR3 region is CASSPQGITGELFF. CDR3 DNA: TGCGCCAGCAGTCCTCAGGGAATCACCGGGGAGCTGTTTTTT.